Below, 4 T cell receptor beta chains from the same sample are listed, as sequenced in a study of cytomegalovirus exposure and HLA in healthy donors (dated by TCRdb to 2016 to 2017). To prepare the library, the immunoSEQ multiplex PCR assay was applied. TCRdb mirrors the immuneACCESS table, restricted to in-frame sequences. Some clones are absent from its copies; in checked studies, under half trace to an unresolved V gene, and the reason for the others is unknown. Recorded for this sample are some 72,000 clones; about 96% of them occurred a single time. The ten largest clones capture around 1.6% of the sample. Sequenced: PBMCs. The receptors derive from a man younger than 30 in good health and CMV-seropositive.

Written as DNA, the CDR3 is TGTGCCAGCAGCCCTCCCGGGACAGGGGCGGGCGAGCAGTACTTC. Translated, it gives CASSPPGTGAGEQYF. The chain links TRBV28 to TRBJ2-7, with 10 bases aligning to TRBD1. V trimming: 6 bases; J trimming: 6 bases; junction bases outside the gene matches: 11. This CDR3 is 15 amino acids long. Germline CDR1 and CDR2: MDHEN and SYDVKM.

The genes are TRBV19 and TRBJ2-1; 7 bases are a match to TRBD2. The junction had 12 bases not matched to a gene; V was cut back by 3 bases and J by 7 bases. Germline lookup yields CDR1 LNHDA and CDR2 SQIVND (reference sequence). The CDR3 totals 16 residues. CDR3 in DNA: TGTGCCAGTAGTATGGCTAGCGGAGTGGGCAGGAATGAGCAGTTCTTC. It yields the protein CASSMASGVGRNEQFF.

The chain recombines TRBV10-1 with TRBJ2-7; 9 positions agree with TRBD1. This CDR3 contains 15 residues. Germline values: CDR1 WNHNN, CDR2 SYGVQD (reference sequence). J gave up 4 bases and V 6 bases, and 10 bases lay outside the gene matches. In DNA form, the CDR3 reads TGCGCCAGCAGCACCACCGGGACAGGGATTTACGAGCAGTACTTC. This translates into CASSTTGTGIYEQYF.

V gene TRBV28 combines with J gene TRBJ2-7; D remains unclear. The CDR3 runs to 13 residues. V shed 8 bases and J shed 0 bases, with 11 bases lying between them. In germline, CDR1 is MDHEN, CDR2 SYDVKM. The CDR3 region is CASSHPISYEQYF. CDR3 nucleotide sequence: TGTGCCAGCTCCCATCCTATCTCCTACGAGCAGTACTTC.